This TCR beta chain appears in the sequencing data of a study of siplizumab effects on memory and regulatory T cells. Study observations and caveats: Phenotypic classification as naive or memory proved unattainable for roughly 75-97% of proliferating CD4+ or CD8+ clones. Mappable alloreactive CD4+ clones averaged 68.8% Treg-derived with siplizumab versus 26.9% in controls. The apparent diversity of naive T cells exceeded that of memory cells, and naive T cells seemed to make a major contribution to the alloresponse. Left unconfirmed was the suppressive function of proliferating Tregs from siplizumab cultures.

Points on this clone: The antigen is unknown.

The germline CDR1 and CDR2 sequences are LNHDA and SQIVND (reference sequence). Deletions cut 3 bases from V and 1 base from J, with 21 bases between. This CDR3 comprises 18 residues. Libraries were prepared by immunoSEQ multiplex PCR; TCRdb keeps only in-frame clonotypes and omits some of them. The profile covers 100,000 or so clones, with 85% to 95% appearing a single time and about 12% taken by the ten largest. The gene calls are TRBV19 and TRBJ1-2; TRBD1 might be the D (5 bases). Sequencing was performed on non-Treg CD4+ T cells sorted from blood. This receptor was taken from a human donor in good health. The CDR3 DNA reads TGTGCCAGTAGTATTTTTAGTTTGGGACGGTCCTATAACTATGGCTACACCTTC. This codes for CASSIFSLGRSYNYGYTF.